This T cell receptor (beta chain) was captured by sequencing in a study of cytomegalovirus exposure and HLA in healthy donors (dated by TCRdb to 2017 to 2019). As for the study more broadly: An earlier analysis of several hundred of the donors reported 250 to 350 Gb of sequence data and 117 million unique TCR beta sequences from about 200 million T cells. In addition to the first cohort of about 650 subjects, a separate validation cohort of 130 or so different subjects was used. An early release covering approximately 600 HLA-typed donors comprised roughly 300 gigabases of sequencing data and tens of millions of unique TCR sequences. Several DR-DQ haplotypes were treated as single units for association and clustering because of strong linkage in the cohort. Among around 400 genotyped donors of the cohort, an average of approximately 240,000 unique TCR beta nucleotide sequences were sequenced per donor, about a sixth of them non-productive. An earlier analysis of around 640 of the donors used high-throughput TCR beta sequencing to judge whether each TCR beta V gene segment behaved as functional or pseudogenic. A later genetic analysis took genome-wide SNP genotypes for about 55% of the roughly 700 donors and used that subset as a discovery cohort. High-throughput TCR immunosequencing, statistical association of individual TCRs with disease status, and machine learning were combined to predict cytomegalovirus infection status. Donor age, sex, ethnicity and CMV serostatus were compiled together with the repertoire data. Rather than using new phenotypic data, the later analysis identified candidate immune exposures from TCR beta sequences and from how often those sequences occurred across donors. Typing coverage differed by locus: A, B, C, DRB1 and DQB1 were typed in about 620-640 donors, DQA1 in approximately 520, DPA1 in 606, and DPB1 in 472. The study profiled the T cell repertoires of 550 to 700 subjects by immunosequencing and related them to cytomegalovirus serostatus. Of the roughly 400 genotyped donors, 75% to 85% were placed in the genetic ancestry cluster associated with self-reported Caucasian donors. Every discovery cohort repertoire had been produced on one sequencing platform. HLA typing covered class I and class II loci at four-digit resolution. A later analysis re-examined previously published TCR beta repertoires from more than 650 donors and added high-resolution HLA genotyping to investigate patterns of TCR occurrence. The aim of the study was to test whether cataloging public T cell receptors could identify signatures of past pathogen exposure. On the study overall, not on this receptor specifically: In this cohort, only TCR beta chains were sequenced, and detectable features were limited by the absence of alpha or paired-chain data. Most TCR sequences were seen in very few donors, while some public TCRs were found in many individuals. A later genetic analysis reported fewer N-insertions in productive TCRs among donors in an Asian-associated ancestry cluster than the roughly 700-donor mean. The classifier was reported to diagnose cytomegalovirus status with high specificity and sensitivity in both the original cohort and the validation cohort. A later analysis found that HLA-associated TCR beta chains were more clonally expanded and had lower generation probabilities than equally common non-associated chains. A cluster of highly shared sequence variants was judged likely to be a technical artifact of the sequencing pipeline. The only immune exposure information available for the cohort was CMV serostatus. Because the 87-base-pair reads could not distinguish some IMGT-functional V segments, including TRBV6-2 and TRBV6-3, those segments were excluded. Presence/absence analyses assumed roughly uniform sequencing depth across donors, an assumption that may not hold. Linkage disequilibrium might explain the correlated functional status among segregating V segments, but an unknown experimental factor could not be excluded. In a later analysis, the rate of TCR association differed among HLA loci, with DRB1 alleles having the most associated TCRs and HLA-C alleles having the fewest. Some 16 rarely observed V segments, including chromosome 9 orphons, were excluded from the earlier analysis of a few hundred of the donors because counts were too low. A total of fewer than 200 TCR beta chains were listed by the study as associated with cytomegalovirus. The authors suggested that the approach could potentially be extended to other disease states and immunological phenotypes. V-gene and J-gene trimming of TCR beta chains was associated with a missense DCLRE1C variant in a later genetic analysis, and the association was replicated in an independent cohort. In a later analysis, over 15,000 TCR beta sequences were associated with specific HLA alleles at a false discovery rate of 0.05. Assigning TCR associations to individual alleles was difficult when HLA alleles, especially DR and DQ, strongly co-occurred. An earlier analysis of some 560 of the donors showed that most TCR beta V segments appeared in productive rearrangements either about 90% or about 30% of the time, which broadly matched IMGT annotations. According to a later analysis, most CMV-associated TCR beta chains appeared to be HLA-restricted, and the HLA associations seemed to be driven largely by CMV exposure. In vitro tests confirmed that three of the cytomegalovirus-associated TCR beta chains recognize cytomegalovirus antigens. A further reported finding was that TCR beta sequences accurately predicted the HLA-A and HLA-B alleles for most subjects in the first cohort. HLA typing was unavailable for some donors at each locus, so association tests used only the typed subset. Several of the top co-occurrence clusters appeared to be linked to parvovirus B19, influenza, CMV and Epstein-Barr virus, according to a later analysis.

In total, approximately 610 healthy bone marrow donors made up the cohort. All cohort members were sampled while nominally healthy, although unrecorded immune exposures were likely present. The donor tested CMV seropositive and was one of the 289 seropositive cohort members. A peripheral blood sample was collected from each donor, and TCR beta sequencing was performed on peripheral blood mononuclear cells. The Qiagen DNeasy Blood Extraction Kit was used to extract genomic DNA from the blood cell samples. V lost 6 bases and J lost 5 bases, and the count of bases not matched to a germline gene is 10. The CDR3 has 14 amino acids, counting the end cysteine and phenylalanine. CDR3 DNA only is kept here, 42 bases in frame from base 1. Based on the germline V gene, the CDR1 and CDR2 sequences are MDHEN and SYDVKM. The library relied on the immunoSEQ multiplex PCR assay. For the multiplex PCR, a mixture combining 60 forward primers for TCR Vbeta segments and 13 reverse primers for TCR Jbeta segments was used. The CDR3 region of rearranged TCR beta genes was amplified from genomic DNA with a multiplex PCR assay. The Illumina HiSeq System was used to sequence the amplified TCR beta libraries as 87-base-pair reads. Per the original workflow: A later analysis counted tens of millions of unique TCR beta chains across the 550 to 700 repertoires, and some 12 million of these chains were shared by at least two donors. Raw reads were error-corrected and collapsed into unique sequences with a nearest-neighbor algorithm that merged closely related sequences to remove PCR and sequencing errors. CDR3 sequences were aligned to IMGT reference sequences to assign V, D and J gene segments. Each retained sequence needed at least a six-nucleotide match to both a V gene segment and a J gene segment. Rearrangements were classified as productive when the CDR3 lacked stop codons and remained in frame with V and J, and all other rearrangements were classified as non-productive. CDR3 was defined according to IMGT convention as the region running from the second conserved V-encoded cysteine to the conserved J-encoded phenylalanine. Sequences without an unambiguous match to a single V gene segment were excluded from the earlier analysis of over 500 of the donors. In an earlier analysis of 587 of the donors, a V segment was called functional when productive rearrangements were above 56.7%, and segregating when the standard deviation between donors exceeded 5%. A statistical classification framework was built to diagnose cytomegalovirus status from the catalog of TCR beta chain sequences. A later analysis assigned V and J genes by comparing TCR nucleotide sequences with IMGT/GENE-DB human TR gene sequences. In a later analysis, CDR3 sequences and most-parsimonious VDJ recombination scenarios were assigned using the TCRdist pipeline. In a later analysis, each TCR beta chain was defined by its CDR3 amino acid sequence together with its V-gene family, and reads lacking a unique V-gene family were excluded. A later analysis removed several hundred highly shared, low-generation-probability nucleotide sequences to deal with suspected cross-contamination and a sequencing artifact. For each public chain, a later analysis derived a clonal expansion index from normalized ranks of inferred template counts within each repertoire. A later analysis computed generation probabilities with a VDJ recombination model fitted to out-of-frame rearrangements, and checked the results against IGoR. Hypergeometric tests were used in a later analysis to score TCR-TCR, TCR-HLA and TCR-CMV co-occurrence, with a repertoire-size bias correction applied to the TCR pairs. To estimate false discovery rates, a later analysis permuted the HLA or CMV assignments 20 times. In a later analysis, co-occurring TCRs were grouped using DBSCAN, with TCRdist sequence similarity added in when clustering inside HLA-allele-positive subsets. For co-occurrence clustering, repertoires with fewer than 30,000 or more than 120,000 public chains were excluded, along with about five repertoires with anomalous nucleotide sharing. TCRdb provides this immuneACCESS table in a form limited to in-frame rearrangements. Some clones are lacking; in checked studies, under half of them reflect an unresolved V gene, and why the rest are absent is not known. That table supplies the V and J calls and clone size; D and trimming were determined from the DNA. The sample table holds about 150,000 clones, of which about four fifths were seen once. The ten largest clones take up roughly 7.7% of the sample.

Notes on this clone: No cognate antigen has been identified for it. Base qualities are not recorded, but no much larger clone differs from it by a single base.

The rearranged segments are TRBV28 and TRBJ2-7, and 7 junction bases match TRBD2. The material sequenced was PBMCs. The clonotype was recovered from a man aged 25 to 40 in good health and CMV-seropositive. The CDR3 region reads CASRLGLVLNEQYF. The sequenced DNA: TGTGCCAGCAGACTCGGACTAGTCTTGAACGAGCAGTACTTC.